This is a list of T cell receptor beta chains from one sample in a study of STAT5B mutations in CD4+ large granular lymphocyte leukemia. The repertoire was sequenced with immunoSEQ multiplex PCR; TCRdb's copy has only in-frame clones and lacks some. In the table there are some 45,000 clones, 70% to 90% of which are singletons. The sample consisted of CD4+ T cells from blood buffy coats. These receptors were collected from a human donor in good health. CDR3s include the opening cysteine and the closing phenylalanine or tryptophan. The order of the fields is V gene, J gene, D gene, clone size, CDR3 protein, CDR3 DNA. D genes are given only for firm matches. Clone size is shown for a subset of rows, as once, few, many or a class of expanded clone.

v_call: TRBV6-5; j_call: TRBJ1-2; d_call: .; clone_size: .; cdr3_aa: CASSYGGGKWGYTF; cdr3_nt: TGTGCCAGCAGCTACGGGGGCGGGAAATGGGGCTACACCTTC
v_call: TRBV19; j_call: TRBJ1-2; d_call: TRBD1; clone_size: .; cdr3_aa: CASTSDRERAGYTF; cdr3_nt: TGTGCCAGTACCTCCGACAGGGAACGAGCTGGCTACACCTTC
v_call: TRBV6-6; j_call: TRBJ1-1; d_call: .; clone_size: .; cdr3_aa: CASSSEGDSNTEAFF; cdr3_nt: TGTGCCAGCAGTTCCGAGGGGGACTCGAACACTGAAGCTTTCTTT
v_call: TRBV5-1; j_call: TRBJ1-4; d_call: .; clone_size: few; cdr3_aa: CASSAGGDEKLFF; cdr3_nt: TGCGCCAGCAGCGCCGGGGGGGATGAAAAACTGTTTTTT
v_call: TRBV7-8; j_call: TRBJ1-5; d_call: TRBD1; clone_size: .; cdr3_aa: CASSFSGTGGQPQHF; cdr3_nt: TGTGCCAGCAGCTTCTCCGGGACAGGGGGTCAGCCCCAGCATTTT
v_call: TRBV5-1; j_call: TRBJ2-1; d_call: .; clone_size: .; cdr3_aa: CASSFGQTYNEQFF; cdr3_nt: TGCGCCAGCAGCTTTGGACAAACCTACAATGAGCAGTTCTTC
v_call: TRBV5-1; j_call: TRBJ2-3; d_call: TRBD2; clone_size: .; cdr3_aa: CASSLGGRAGYF; cdr3_nt: TGCGCCAGCAGCTTGGGGGGGAGGGCCGGGTATTTT
v_call: TRBV19; j_call: TRBJ1-2; d_call: .; clone_size: .; cdr3_aa: CASTLRANYGYTF; cdr3_nt: TGTGCCAGTACCCTGAGAGCGAACTATGGCTACACCTTC
v_call: TRBV7-9; j_call: TRBJ1-2; d_call: .; clone_size: once; cdr3_aa: CASSLTEGYTF; cdr3_nt: TGTGCCAGCAGCTTAACAGAAGGCTACACCTTC
v_call: TRBV19; j_call: TRBJ1-5; d_call: TRBD1; clone_size: .; cdr3_aa: CASPTRDRGAGNQPQHF; cdr3_nt: TGTGCCAGTCCGACCCGGGACAGGGGGGCGGGCAATCAGCCCCAGCATTTT
v_call: TRBV7-6; j_call: TRBJ2-1; d_call: TRBD2; clone_size: .; cdr3_aa: CASSYLAGESEQFF; cdr3_nt: TGTGCCAGCAGCTATTTAGCGGGAGAAAGTGAGCAGTTCTTC
v_call: TRBV11-1; j_call: TRBJ1-1; d_call: .; clone_size: .; cdr3_aa: CASSPPPGWRTEAFF; cdr3_nt: TGTGCCAGCAGCCCCCCCCCAGGGTGGAGAACTGAAGCTTTCTTT
v_call: TRBV28; j_call: TRBJ2-3; d_call: TRBD2; clone_size: .; cdr3_aa: CASSSGTRRADTDTQYF; cdr3_nt: TGTGCCAGCAGTTCCGGGACTAGGAGGGCGGACACAGATACGCAGTATTTT
v_call: TRBV10-3; j_call: TRBJ2-7; d_call: .; clone_size: .; cdr3_aa: CAISPGNSYEQYF; cdr3_nt: TGTGCCATCAGTCCCGGGAACTCCTACGAGCAGTACTTC
v_call: TRBV7-8; j_call: TRBJ1-2; d_call: TRBD1; clone_size: .; cdr3_aa: CASSVAPGQGAGNYGYTF; cdr3_nt: TGTGCCAGCAGCGTCGCCCCGGGACAGGGGGCGGGCAACTATGGCTACACCTTC
v_call: TRBV2; j_call: TRBJ1-4; d_call: .; clone_size: .; cdr3_aa: CASTRVSANEKLFF; cdr3_nt: TGTGCCAGCACCAGGGTCTCGGCTAATGAAAAACTGTTTTTT
v_call: TRBV5-8; j_call: TRBJ1-1; d_call: .; clone_size: .; cdr3_aa: CASSLVSNTEAFF; cdr3_nt: TGTGCCAGCAGCCTGGTATCAAACACTGAAGCTTTCTTT
v_call: TRBV11-3; j_call: TRBJ2-3; d_call: .; clone_size: .; cdr3_aa: CASSLGRTTSTDTQYF; cdr3_nt: TGTGCCAGCAGCTTAGGCAGGACCACTAGCACAGATACGCAGTATTTT
v_call: TRBV5-4; j_call: TRBJ2-7; d_call: .; clone_size: .; cdr3_aa: CASSLGSYLTYEQYF; cdr3_nt: TGTGCCAGCAGCTTGGGCAGCTACTTAACCTACGAGCAGTACTTC
v_call: TRBV7-8; j_call: TRBJ1-2; d_call: .; clone_size: .; cdr3_aa: CASSLNPTGLRGYTF; cdr3_nt: TGTGCCAGCAGCCTCAACCCGACAGGTCTTAGGGGCTACACCTTC
v_call: TRBV7-3; j_call: TRBJ2-3; d_call: .; clone_size: once; cdr3_aa: CASSLTGVTDTQYF; cdr3_nt: TGTGCCAGCAGCTTAACCGGGGTCACAGATACGCAGTATTTT
v_call: TRBV30; j_call: TRBJ2-5; d_call: TRBD2; clone_size: .; cdr3_aa: CAWSFGTSGTQTQYF; cdr3_nt: TGTGCCTGGAGCTTCGGGACTAGCGGGACTCAGACCCAGTACTTC
v_call: TRBV6-6; j_call: TRBJ2-2; d_call: .; clone_size: .; cdr3_aa: CASSYRDIGGELFF; cdr3_nt: TGTGCCAGCAGTTACCGGGACATTGGCGGGGAGCTGTTTTTT
v_call: TRBV15; j_call: TRBJ2-5; d_call: .; clone_size: .; cdr3_aa: CATSRTGGPGETQYF; cdr3_nt: TGTGCCACCAGCAGAACTGGAGGGCCGGGAGAGACCCAGTACTTC
v_call: TRBV2; j_call: TRBJ2-2; d_call: .; clone_size: .; cdr3_aa: CASRSTGGTSGQLTGELFF; cdr3_nt: TGTGCCAGCAGGTCAACCGGGGGCACATCCGGACAACTCACCGGGGAGCTGTTTTTT
v_call: TRBV28; j_call: TRBJ1-4; d_call: .; clone_size: .; cdr3_aa: CASTTGTEKLFF; cdr3_nt: TGTGCCAGCACCACAGGGACGGAAAAACTGTTTTTT